The next 3 T cell receptor beta chains were all read from a single sample in a study of T cell changes during pregnancy in multiple sclerosis. Using immunoSEQ multiplex PCR, the repertoire was profiled, and TCRdb retains in-frame clones only, with some absent. This table has about 41,000 clones, roughly nine tenths appearing once. This specimen was CD4+ T cells from peripheral blood mononuclear cells, taken in the first trimester of pregnancy. The receptors stem from a female donor with multiple sclerosis, enrolled in a pregnancy study.

V and J are TRBV15 and TRBJ2-1; 10 nucleotides align to TRBD2. In germline, CDR1 is LNHNV, CDR2 YYDKDF (reference sequence). This CDR3 is built from 17 residues. J gave up 4 bases and V 4 bases, and 10 bases lay outside the gene matches. The CDR3 DNA sequence: TGTGCCACCAGCACACGGCCTGGACTAGCGGCTTACAATGAGCAGTTCTTC. Translated, it gives CATSTRPGLAAYNEQFF. Supplemented by reference TRBV15 and TRBJ2-1, the full variable domain reads DAMVIQNPRYQVTQFGKPVTLSCSQTLNHNVMYWYQQKSSQAPKLLFHYYDKDFNNEADTPDNFQSRRPNTSFCFLDIRSPGLGDTAMYLCATSTRPGLAAYNEQFFGPGTRLTVL.

The rearrangement links TRBV27 to TRBJ1-5; D not resolved. Trimming took off 6 bases at V and 7 bases at J, with 13 bases between the two ends. This CDR3 contains 13 residues. Germline lookup yields CDR1 MNHEY and CDR2 SMNVEV (reference sequence). CDR3 amino acids: CASSSWVGQPQHF. CDR3 coding DNA: TGTGCCAGCAGCTCCTGGGTGGGCCAGCCCCAGCATTTT.

The chain combines TRBV2 with TRBJ2-4; 11 nucleotides align to TRBD2. The CDR3 totals 16 residues. Per the germline V gene, CDR1 is SNHLY and CDR2 is FYNNEI. After removal of 6 bases from V and 0 bases from J, the junction contained 4 bases not matched to a gene. The CDR3 DNA sequence: TGTGCCAGCAGGCGACTAGCGGGGTTAGCCAAAAACATTCAGTACTTC. Encoded protein: CASRRLAGLAKNIQYF.